This passage covers 3 T cell receptor beta chains from one sample sequenced in a study of T cell responses to AZD1222 COVID-19 vaccine. Clones were read by immunoSEQ multiplex PCR, and TCRdb kept only the in-frame ones, dropping some. This sample carries 120,000 or so clones, 85% to 95% of them seen once, and the ten largest clones take around 7.8%. The sequencing here drew on peripheral blood, taken on day 0 of AZD1222 vaccination. These receptors were taken from an adult in good health.

The J gene is TRBJ1-5, the V gene TRBV24-1; no firm D call. From germline, CDR1 is KGHDR and CDR2 SFDVKD. Trimming stripped 3 bases from V and 0 bases from J, with 8 bases between. This CDR3 spans 15 amino acids. The CDR3 bases are TGTGCCACCAGTGATGGTCAGTATAGCAATCAGCCCCAGCATTTT. Translated: CATSDGQYSNQPQHF.

This chain uses TRBV20-1 with TRBJ2-7, with a possible D match to TRBD2 (6 bases). Trimming took off 3 bases at V and 7 bases at J, with 19 bases between the two ends. The CDR3 runs 14 residues. CDR1 DFQATT and CDR2 SNEGSKA come from the germline V gene (reference sequence). Here the CDR3 reads CSASTGTPRVEQYF. The CDR3 DNA reads as TGCAGTGCTAGTACGGGGACTCCCCGGGTGGAGCAGTACTTC.

The rearrangement uses TRBV2 and TRBJ1-1, with D perhaps TRBD1 (6 bases). V was cut by 7 bases and J by 2 bases, with 17 bases left in between. Germline V CDR1 and CDR2: SNHLY, FYNNEI. There are 15 residues in the CDR3. The CDR3 here is CASTDGTWENTEAFF. In DNA form, the CDR3 reads TGTGCCAGCACGGACGGGACATGGGAAAACACTGAAGCTTTCTTT. Using reference TRBV2 and TRBJ1-1 for the parts outside the CDR3, the full variable domain is EPEVTQTPSHQVTQMGQEVILRCVPISNHLYFYWYRQILGQKVEFLVSFYNNEISEKSEIFDDQFSVERPDGSNFTLKIRSTKLEDSAMYFCASTDGTWENTEAFFGQGTRLTVV.